Listed here are 9 T cell receptor beta chains from one sample, sequenced in a study of T cell responses to AZD1222 COVID-19 vaccine. Libraries were prepared by immunoSEQ multiplex PCR; TCRdb keeps only in-frame clonotypes and omits some of them. The sample shows 180,000 or so clones, roughly nine tenths of them seen only once. Sequences were derived from peripheral blood, sampled on day 0 of AZD1222 vaccination. These receptors were obtained from an adult in good health.

The rearrangement uses TRBV11-2 and TRBJ2-1; D is uncertain. Per germline, CDR1 SGHAT and CDR2 FQNNGV. V was shortened by 2 bases and J by 3 bases, with 8 bases between the two germline ends. The CDR3 length is 14 residues. DNA for the CDR3: TGTGCCAGCAGCTTAATATACAGCTACAATGAGCAGTTCTTC. Its protein product is CASSLIYSYNEQFF.

This chain connects TRBV28 to TRBJ2-7, with a weak D call TRBD2 (5 bases). The germline V gene encodes CDR1 MDHEN and CDR2 SYDVKM. V dropped 4 bases and J dropped 2 bases, with 9 bases sitting between them. The CDR3 spans 13 residues. The CDR3: CASSSRRTYEQYF. The DNA for the CDR3 is TGTGCCAGCAGTTCCAGGAGGACCTACGAGCAGTACTTC.

The chain carries TRBV6-2 or TRBV6-3 and TRBJ2-7; no definite D call. Germline V lookup: CDR1 MNHEY, CDR2 SVGEGT. The CDR3 is made up of 13 amino acids. V was cut by 2 bases and J by 5 bases, with 10 bases left in between. The CDR3 DNA follows: TGTGCCAGCAGTTACATGGGTGGGAACGAGCAGTACTTC. It yields the protein CASSYMGGNEQYF.

As concerns this clone: Other DNA sequences in the sample encode the same CDR3. The rearrangement joins TRBV27 to TRBJ2-1, with 8 bases aligning to TRBD2. Looked up from germline, CDR1 is MNHEY and CDR2 is SMNVEV (reference sequence). The CDR3 extends over 15 amino acids. The V gene end was trimmed by 2 bases and the J gene end by 7 bases; junction bases not matched to a gene: 7. The CDR3 is CASSLGTSGTNEQFF. The DNA of the CDR3 is TGTGCCAGCAGTTTAGGAACTAGCGGAACGAATGAGCAGTTCTTC.

For the CDR3, the DNA is TGCGCCAGCAGCCGAGGGACTAGCGGGAGTCAAGAGACCCAGTACTTC. Its protein is CASSRGTSGSQETQYF. The chain combines TRBV4-1 with TRBJ2-5; TRBD2 aligns across 14 bases. The V segment lost 4 bases and the J segment 2 bases; nucleotides outside the gene matches: 3. Germline V gives CDR1 MGHRA, CDR2 YSYEKL. The CDR3 spans 16 residues.

This rearrangement joins TRBV12-3 or TRBV12-4 to TRBJ1-2; no firm D call. The CDR3 sequence is 13 residues long. The germline V and J ends were trimmed by 5 bases and 5 bases, with 12 bases remaining between them. The DNA of the CDR3 is TGTGCCAGCAGTCCCACACGGCAATATGGCTACACCTTC. Protein product: CASSPTRQYGYTF.

This clone was observed a single time. This sequence joins TRBV2 and TRBJ1-1, with D unresolved. The CDR3 has 12 amino acids. V was pared by 5 bases and J by 4 bases, with 8 bases between. CDR1 SNHLY and CDR2 FYNNEI come from the germline V gene. CDR3: CASSLDGTEAFF. Here the CDR3 DNA reads TGTGCCAGCAGTTTGGACGGCACTGAAGCTTTCTTT.

The chain recombines TRBV7-2 with TRBJ2-3; tentative D call: TRBD1 (5 bases). CDR1 is SGHTA, CDR2 FQGNSA, per germline. This CDR3 is built from 12 residues. V lost 3 bases and J 10 bases, leaving 11 bases between the germline ends. DNA for the CDR3: TGTGCCAGCAGCTTGGCAGGGCTGTCGCAGTATTTT. This encodes CASSLAGLSQYF. Full variable domain (remainder filled in from reference TRBV7-2 and TRBJ2-3): GAGVSQSPSNKVTEKGKDVELRCDPISGHTALYWYRQSLGQGLEFLIYFQGNSAPDKSGLPSDRFSAERTGGSVSTLTIQRTQQEDSAVYLCASSLAGLSQYFGPGTRLTVL.

The chain carries TRBV2 and TRBJ2-3; D ambiguous. The CDR3 totals 11 residues. Germline V CDR1 and CDR2: SNHLY, FYNNEI. Trimming pared 7 bases from V and 9 bases from J, leaving 11 bases between. DNA for the CDR3: TGTGCCAGCACCTACTCCAGGACGCAGTATTTT. It yields the protein CASTYSRTQYF.